These 31 T cell receptor beta chains originate from one sample sequenced in a study of cytomegalovirus exposure and HLA in healthy donors. Primers: 60 Vbeta forward and 13 Jbeta reverse. The data were produced by immunoSEQ multiplex PCR, yet TCRdb's version contains in-frame clones alone and is incomplete. Counted here are approximately 100,000 clones, roughly 71% occurring once; the ten biggest clones make up approximately 2.8%. The sample consisted of PBMCs. Every receptor here comes from a male donor in good health and CMV-seropositive.

This clone came up a few times. The V and J genes are TRBV7-8 and TRBJ2-7; 9 bases agree with TRBD1. There are 14 residues in the CDR3. J gave up 3 bases and V 5 bases, and 5 bases lay outside the gene matches. The V gene's germline CDR1 is SGHVS and CDR2 FQNEAQ. The CDR3 DNA sequence: TGTGCCAGCAGCCGGACAGGGGCCCACTACGAGCAGTACTTC. It translates to CASSRTGAHYEQYF.

This chain links TRBV27 with TRBJ2-7, with a weak D call TRBD2 (6 bases). V gave up 5 bases and J gave up 0 bases, with 11 bases separating them. The CDR3 loop spans 14 amino acids. The germline V gene encodes CDR1 MNHEY and CDR2 SMNVEV (reference sequence). The CDR3 sequence is CASSSSLASYEQYF. CDR3 DNA sequence: TGTGCCAGCAGTAGTTCACTAGCCTCCTACGAGCAGTACTTC.

The V and J genes are TRBV5-6 and TRBJ2-7; D is ambiguous. Germline-derived CDR1 and CDR2 are SGHDT and YYEEEE. Trimming cost V 3 bases and J 1 base, with 8 bases left between them. This CDR3 comprises 13 residues. The CDR3: CASSYTRSYEQYF. The DNA for the CDR3 is TGTGCCAGCAGCTATACGCGGTCCTACGAGCAGTACTTC.

V is TRBV9 and J is TRBJ1-1; a weak D match, TRBD1 (5 bases). The germline V gene has CDR1 SGDLS and CDR2 YYNGEE. V gave up 3 bases and J gave up 0 bases, with 6 bases separating them. The CDR3 length is 13 residues. The CDR3 nucleotides read TGTGCCAGCAGCGCCAGGGTGAACACTGAAGCTTTCTTT. This translates into CASSARVNTEAFF.

This clone came up a few times. The gene calls are TRBV19 and TRBJ1-6; 7 bases match TRBD1. The germline V gene has CDR1 LNHDA and CDR2 SQIVND (reference sequence). V was clipped by 0 bases and J by 7 bases; unmatched bases: 3. This CDR3 spans 15 amino acids. CDR3 nucleotide sequence: TGTGCCAGTAGTATAGAGGGACAGCTAAATTCACCCCTCCACTTT. This codes for CASSIEGQLNSPLHF.

The CDR3, as DNA: TGTGCCAGCTCTCCCGGTTTGAACACTGAAGCTTTCTTT. Translated, it gives CASSPGLNTEAFF. This chain joins TRBV18 and TRBJ1-1; D unclear. This CDR3 has 13 amino acids. Germline V CDR1 and CDR2: KGHSH, LQKENI. V was cut by 6 bases and J by 0 bases, with 8 bases left in between.

This chain links TRBV27 with TRBJ1-1, with D maybe TRBD1 (5 bases). Germline V CDR1 and CDR2: MNHEY, SMNVEV (reference sequence). CDR3 length: 16 amino acids. The ends were cut back, 5 bases at V and 1 base at J, with 17 bases in the middle. Here the CDR3 reads CASSRGGSIRNTEAFF. The CDR3 DNA is TGTGCCAGCAGTAGGGGAGGAAGTATCAGGAACACTGAAGCTTTCTTT.

This sequence joins TRBV7-2 and TRBJ1-6; 8 bases match TRBD1. Germline V gene lookup returns CDR1 SGHTA and CDR2 FQGNSA. Losses at the gene ends were 5 bases for V and 7 bases for J; bases not matched to a gene: 4. This CDR3 comprises 14 residues. The DNA of the CDR3 is TGTGCCAGCAGCCTAGACAGGGGAAATTCACCCCTCCACTTT. It is translated as CASSLDRGNSPLHF.

The chain links TRBV5-6 to TRBJ1-2; 7 bases map to TRBD1. Looked up from germline, CDR1 is SGHDT and CDR2 is YYEEEE. The CDR3 contains 15 residues. V lost 4 bases to trimming and J lost 6 bases; unmatched junction nucleotides: 12. The DNA for the CDR3 is TGTGCCAGCAGCCCCCTCAGACAGGGTTGGGATGGCTACACCTTC. It is translated as CASSPLRQGWDGYTF. The variable domain in full, completed from reference TRBV5-6 and TRBJ1-2, reads DAGVTQSPTHLIKTRGQQVTLRCSPKSGHDTVSWYQQALGQGPQFIFQYYEEEERQRGNFPDRFSGHQFPNYSSELNVNALLLGDSALYLCASSPLRQGWDGYTFGSGTRLTVV.

This clone has a handful of counts. The J gene is TRBJ1-2, the V gene TRBV19; weak D call: TRBD1 (6 bases). Germline CDR1 LNHDA, CDR2 SQIVND (reference sequence). V gave up 8 bases and J gave up 4 bases, with 14 bases separating them. This CDR3 region has 13 residues. CDR3 sequence reads: CASSWTAFYGYTF. CDR3 coding DNA: TGTGCCAGTTCGTGGACAGCTTTCTATGGCTACACCTTC.

With regard to this clone: Other DNA sequences in this specimen translate into the identical CDR3. This chain joins TRBV6-5 and TRBJ1-1; tentative D call: TRBD1 (6 bases). Trimming took 5 bases from V and 0 from J, leaving 13 bases between them. CDR1 MNHEY and CDR2 SVGAGI come from the germline V gene. CDR3 size: 15 residues. CDR3 bases: TGTGCCAGCAGTCGAGGGGGGGGTATGAACACTGAAGCTTTCTTT. Its translation: CASSRGGGMNTEAFF.

This clone was detected only a few times. V usage is TRBV28 and J usage is TRBJ1-1, with 7 nucleotides matching TRBD1. The CDR3 is 18 residues long. Germline CDR1 is MDHEN and CDR2 is SYDVKM. V trimming: 2 bases; J trimming: 0 bases; junction bases outside the gene matches: 12. This chain's CDR3 is CASSLSSVGTAMNTEAFF. DNA for the CDR3: TGTGCCAGCAGTTTAAGTAGTGTCGGGACAGCTATGAACACTGAAGCTTTCTTT.

This sequence joins TRBV28 and TRBJ2-1, with 10 bases matching TRBD2. The CDR3 is 15 amino acids. Germline values: CDR1 MDHEN, CDR2 SYDVKM. V shed 6 bases and J 4 bases; nucleotides not matched to a gene: 6. For the CDR3, the DNA is TGTGCCAGCAGCTCCGGACTAGCGGTTTACAATGAGCAGTTCTTC. It encodes CASSSGLAVYNEQFF.

V gene TRBV5-1 combines with J gene TRBJ2-7; D possibly corresponds to TRBD1 (5 bases). CDR1 is SGHRS and CDR2 is YFSETQ in the germline V gene. The CDR3 is 12 residues long. Trimming pared 6 bases from V and 5 bases from J, leaving 12 bases between. The CDR3, as DNA: TGCGCCAGCAACCCAGGGTCCGACGAGCAGTACTTC. Translation: CASNPGSDEQYF.

This clone turned up a few times. This sequence joins TRBV15 and TRBJ2-7; TRBD2 matches at 16 bases. The V gene end was trimmed by 5 bases and the J gene end by 2 bases; junction bases not matched to a gene: 3. Germline lookup yields CDR1 LNHNV and CDR2 YYDKDF (reference sequence). The length of the CDR3 is 16 residues. CDR3 in amino acids: CATSSGTSGRAYEQYF. The CDR3 nucleotides read TGTGCCACCAGCTCGGGGACTAGCGGGAGGGCCTACGAGCAGTACTTC.

A few counts support this clone. The chain joins TRBV2 to TRBJ1-1, with D maybe TRBD1 (5 bases). The CDR3 runs 17 residues. The germline V and J ends were trimmed by 2 bases and 0 bases, with 16 bases remaining between them. Germline CDR1 reads SNHLY; CDR2 reads FYNNEI. The CDR3 reads CASSEWGLQVLNTEAFF. CDR3 DNA sequence: TGTGCCAGCAGTGAATGGGGTCTACAGGTCTTGAACACTGAAGCTTTCTTT.

The rearrangement links TRBV7-2 to TRBJ2-5; possibly TRBD2 for D (5 bases). The CDR3 contains 13 residues. V lost 3 bases, J lost 5 bases, and 10 bases lay in between. Looked up from germline, CDR1 is SGHTA and CDR2 is FQGNSA. The CDR3: CASSFHRGETQYF. CDR3 DNA: TGTGCCAGCAGCTTTCACAGAGGGGAGACCCAGTACTTC. The whole variable domain, remainder taken from reference TRBV7-2 and TRBJ2-5, is GAGVSQSPSNKVTEKGKDVELRCDPISGHTALYWYRQSLGQGLEFLIYFQGNSAPDKSGLPSDRFSAERTGGSVSTLTIQRTQQEDSAVYLCASSFHRGETQYFGPGTRLLVL.

The V and J genes are TRBV7-2 and TRBJ1-5; D possibly corresponds to TRBD1 (5 bases). Trimming took off 3 bases at V and 3 bases at J, with 15 bases between the two ends. This CDR3 comprises 16 residues. The germline gives CDR1 SGHTA, CDR2 FQGNSA. For the CDR3, the DNA is TGTGCCAGCAGCTTGTTCGGGGGAAGGGACAATCAGCCCCAGCATTTT. Amino acid sequence: CASSLFGGRDNQPQHF.

A remark on this clone: The sample contains more than one DNA sequence encoding this CDR3. The J gene is TRBJ2-3, the V gene TRBV28, with D possibly matching TRBD2 (6 bases). The CDR3 spans 15 residues. The V gene lost 2 bases and the J gene lost 1 base, with 10 bases spanning the gap. The germline V gene has CDR1 MDHEN and CDR2 SYDVKM. The DNA for the CDR3 is TGTGCCAGCAGTTTAGGCGGGACCCGCACAGATACGCAGTATTTT. Its translation is CASSLGGTRTDTQYF.

V and J are TRBV4-2 and TRBJ1-2; D unresolved. V was pared by 0 bases and J by 0 bases, with 8 bases between. CDR3 size: 15 residues. From germline, CDR1 is LGHNA and CDR2 YNFKEQ. In nucleotides, the CDR3 is TGTGCCAGCAGCCAAGAATGGCAGACTAACTATGGCTACACCTTC. Protein: CASSQEWQTNYGYTF.

As DNA, the CDR3 is TGTGCCAGCAGCTTAGGCGGGGCCAGCACAGATACGCAGTATTTT. This gives the protein CASSLGGASTDTQYF. The rearrangement uses TRBV7-2 and TRBJ2-3; possibly TRBD2 for D (6 bases). V gave up 1 base and J gave up 0 bases, with 8 bases separating them. CDR1 and CDR2 from the germline V gene are SGHTA and FQGNSA. The CDR3 has 15 amino acids.

This chain connects TRBV27 to TRBJ1-1; weak D call: TRBD1 (5 bases). Germline CDR1 is MNHEY and CDR2 is SMNVEV (reference sequence). Trimming pared 5 bases from V and 1 base from J, leaving 17 bases between. CDR3 length: 16 amino acids. The CDR3 DNA is TGTGCCAGCAGTCCCCGCGGGGGTCGGGGGAACACTGAAGCTTTCTTT. Encoded protein: CASSPRGGRGNTEAFF.

This clone showed up just a few times. The chain couples TRBV27 to TRBJ2-7; D perhaps matches TRBD1 (6 bases). Trimming shortened V by 5 bases and J by 5 bases, and 16 bases separated the two germline ends. The CDR3 covers 14 residues. The V gene's germline CDR1 is MNHEY and CDR2 SMNVEV (reference sequence). Written as DNA, the CDR3 is TGTGCCAGCAGTACCCGGACAGTGGGGGACGAGCAGTACTTC. This codes for CASSTRTVGDEQYF.

This chain links TRBV7-3 with TRBJ2-1; 10 bases agree with TRBD2. The trim removed 5 bases at V and 10 bases at J, leaving 11 bases unmatched. CDR1 SGHTA and CDR2 FQGTGA come from the germline V gene. The CDR3 extends over 15 amino acids. The CDR3 is CASSPSSGGVGEQFF. The CDR3, as DNA: TGTGCCAGCAGCCCATCTAGCGGGGGTGTTGGAGAGCAGTTCTTC.

The rearrangement uses TRBV7-9 and TRBJ1-1; no clear D gene. CDR1 and CDR2 from the germline V gene are SEHNR and FQNEAQ (reference sequence). The CDR3 is 13 residues long. V shed 5 bases and J shed 0 bases, with 7 bases lying between them. The CDR3 sequence: CASSPPVNTEAFF. In DNA form, the CDR3 reads TGTGCCAGCAGCCCCCCAGTGAACACTGAAGCTTTCTTT.

The chain recombines TRBV11-1 with TRBJ1-1, with a possible D match to TRBD1 (5 bases). Between the trimmed V and J ends, which lost 5 bases and 8 bases, there was a span of 24 bases. The CDR3 is 16 residues long. CDR1 and CDR2 (germline): SGHAT, FQDESV (reference sequence). CDR3 protein: CASSPRGAGRRTEAFF. The CDR3 coding sequence is TGTGCCAGCAGCCCCCGCGGGGCAGGGCGGAGGACGGAAGCTTTCTTT.

This clone was seen only a few times. This rearrangement joins TRBV10-1 to TRBJ2-3; TRBD2 matches 9 bases. Germline CDR1 is WNHNN and CDR2 is SYGVQD (reference sequence). The junction had 10 bases not matched to a gene; V was cut back by 8 bases and J by 4 bases. This CDR3 is built from 15 residues. The CDR3 nucleotides read TGCGCCAGCGTAGCGGGAGCCTTTCCCGCAGATACGCAGTATTTT. Amino acids: CASVAGAFPADTQYF.

This clone was found a few times. This sequence joins TRBV7-9 and TRBJ2-4; D uncertain. The CDR3 is 17 amino acids. The V gene lost 4 bases and the J gene lost 3 bases, with 19 bases spanning the gap. The germline V gene encodes CDR1 SEHNR and CDR2 FQNEAQ (reference sequence). CDR3 sequence (DNA): TGTGCCAGCAGCTCCCCCCCGGGTGATGGTGGCAAAAACATTCAGTACTTC. Amino acid sequence: CASSSPPGDGGKNIQYF.

This chain connects TRBV2 to TRBJ1-1; 10 nucleotides agree with TRBD1. V lost 5 bases and J lost 6; bases outside the gene matches: 6. Germline V lookup: CDR1 SNHLY, CDR2 FYNNEI. The length of the CDR3 is 14 residues. The CDR3 reads CASSSTGGASEAFF. Here the CDR3 DNA reads TGTGCCAGCAGTTCGACAGGGGGCGCATCTGAAGCTTTCTTT.

The chain recombines TRBV30 with TRBJ1-5; the D is unclear. Trimming shortened V by 4 bases and J by 0 bases, and 7 bases separated the two germline ends. Germline CDR1 and CDR2: GTSNPN and SVGIG (reference sequence). The CDR3 has 13 residues. This CDR3 reads CAWNSNSNQPQHF. CDR3 DNA: TGTGCCTGGAACAGTAATAGCAATCAGCCCCAGCATTTT.

The CDR3 spells CAWSPGSQGAPQHF. CDR3 coding DNA: TGTGCCTGGAGTCCAGGGTCCCAGGGTGCGCCCCAGCATTTT. This sequence joins TRBV30 and TRBJ1-5; weak D call: TRBD1 (5 bases). CDR3 length equals 14 residues. V was clipped by 2 bases and J by 9 bases, with 17 bases between them. From germline, CDR1 is GTSNPN and CDR2 SVGIG (reference sequence).